This T cell receptor (beta chain) comes out of a study of cytomegalovirus exposure and HLA in healthy donors. As for this clone: Its matching antigen is unknown.

Germline V gene data show CDR1 as KGHSH and CDR2 as LQKENI. V gave up 6 bases and J gave up 2 bases, with 10 bases separating them. The CDR3 sequence is 13 residues long. Amplification used 60 Vbeta primers and 13 Jbeta primers. Method: immunoSEQ multiplex PCR; TCRdb's copy keeps in-frame clones and lacks some. The data show 170,000 or so clones, with 60% to 85% seen just once and over 2.5% held by the top ten. Study outcomes and limitations: Across donors, sequencing depth was assumed by presence/absence analyses to be roughly uniform. In a later analysis, CMV-associated beta chains were mostly HLA-associated, it appeared.

Sequenced: PBMCs. The origin of this receptor is a male donor in good health and CMV-seronegative. The J gene is TRBJ2-5, the V gene TRBV18, with D perhaps TRBD1 (5 bases). DNA of the CDR3: TGTGCCAGCTCGACAGAGAGTCAAGAGACCCAGTACTTC. It encodes CASSTESQETQYF.